The T cell receptor beta chain described here comes from a study of OX40 agonist ivuxolimab in advanced cancers. Regarding the study in general: The costimulatory receptor OX40 (CD134) was targeted by ivuxolimab, a fully human IgG2 agonistic monoclonal antibody. The point of sequencing TCRbeta in the periphery was to test whether ivuxolimab changed TCR sequence diversity and drove clonal T-cell expansion. Of the 50 or so patients in dose escalation, some 19 had hepatocellular carcinoma, some 15 had melanoma, 9 had renal cell carcinoma and 9 had head and neck cancer. In the dose-escalation cohort, roughly 82% of patients were male, and the mean age was roughly 56 years with a range of roughly 20 to 85. Intravenous ivuxolimab was administered to patients every 2 weeks at six dose levels: 0.01, 0.1, 0.3, 1.5, 3 and 10 mg/kg. Patients were allowed to have had prior anti-PD-1, anti-PD-L1 or anti-CTLA-4 therapy, and 30% to 40% of the dose-escalation patients had previously received checkpoint inhibitors. Partial responses occurred in three dose-escalation patients, of whom one had hepatocellular carcinoma and two had cutaneous melanoma. The monotherapy dose-escalation portion (N of about 57 patients) of the phase I ivuxolimab trial is reported in the paper.

Regarding this clone: The antigen it binds to is not known. Qualities for individual bases were not recorded, and no much larger clone is one base off.

To sequence the TCRbeta CDR3 region, genomic DNA was isolated from the sorted cells. The immunoSEQ Assay was used for sequencing of TCRbeta CDR3 regions. As stored in TCRdb, this immuneACCESS dataset retains in-frame rearrangements with V and J assigned. A fraction of the clones does not appear; measured against another copy, unresolved V genes explain less than half of the discrepancy, and the remainder lacks a known reason. This sample has around 93,000 clones in its table, and 80% to 90% of those were observed once. 1.5% to 2% of the sample goes to the ten largest clones. CDR1 and CDR2, per the germline V gene, are SGHAT and FQNNGV. Including cysteine and phenylalanine, the CDR3 has 18 amino acids. Only CDR3 DNA is held: 54 bases, read in frame from base 1. The germline V end is reduced by 0 bases and the J end by 6 bases; junction bases left unmatched: 10. Overall study results and their limits: At doses from 0.1 to 3.0 mg/kg, clonal expansion was seen in both CD4+ and CD8+ blood T cells between baseline and week 6. Low levels of normalized T-cell clonal expansion were also seen in some patients who did not respond. Partial responders in the 0.1-3.0 mg/kg groups had among the lowest normalized peripheral clonal expansion, especially among CD8+ T cells. After ivuxolimab, CD8+ T cells had more expanded clones than CD4+ T cells on average. The antigen specificity of the clonally expanded peripheral T cells was not determined.

Patients with a history of autoimmune disease or receiving systemic immunosuppression were excluded from the trial. Peripheral blood for TCR sequencing was collected from all dose cohorts at baseline, on cycle 4 day 1, and on cycle 7 day 1. The samples were drawn from a first-in-human, open-label, multicenter phase I dose-escalation trial of ivuxolimab. Adults with locally advanced or metastatic melanoma, renal cell, hepatocellular, or head and neck squamous cell carcinoma were enrolled in the trial. CD4+ and CD8+ T cells were sorted separately from peripheral blood before TCR sequencing. The origin of this receptor is an adult with an advanced solid tumor such as melanoma, head and neck, liver or kidney cancer. Material: CD4+ or CD8+ T cells sorted from blood, obtained in a trial of the OX40 agonist ivuxolimab. The chain is encoded by TRBV11-2 joined to TRBJ2-7; the central 14 bases match TRBD2. The CDR3 has the sequence CASSLEGYGTSGRGEQYF. The DNA sequence reads TGTGCCAGCAGCTTAGAAGGCTATGGGACTAGCGGGAGAGGCGAGCAGTACTTC. The CDR3, completed at both ends by the reference TRBV11-2 and TRBJ2-7 genes, gives the full variable domain EAGVAQSPRYKIIEKRQSVAFWCNPISGHATLYWYQQILGQGPKLLIQFQNNGVVDDSQLPKDRFSAERLKGVDSTLKIQPAKLEDSAVYLCASSLEGYGTSGRGEQYFGPGTRLTVT.